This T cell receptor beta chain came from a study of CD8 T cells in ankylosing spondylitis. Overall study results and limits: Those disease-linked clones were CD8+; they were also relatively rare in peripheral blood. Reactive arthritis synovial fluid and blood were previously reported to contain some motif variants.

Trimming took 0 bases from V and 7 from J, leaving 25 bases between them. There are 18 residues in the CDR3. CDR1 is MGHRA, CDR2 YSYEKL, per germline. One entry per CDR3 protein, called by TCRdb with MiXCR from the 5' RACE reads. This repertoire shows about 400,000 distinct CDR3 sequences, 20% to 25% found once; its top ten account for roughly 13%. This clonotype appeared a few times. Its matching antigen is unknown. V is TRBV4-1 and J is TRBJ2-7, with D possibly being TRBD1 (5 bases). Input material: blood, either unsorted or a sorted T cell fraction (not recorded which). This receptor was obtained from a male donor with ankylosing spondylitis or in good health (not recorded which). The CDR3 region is CASSQEWGSLGASWEQYF. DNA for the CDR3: TGCGCCAGCAGCCAAGAGTGGGGCTCATTAGGAGCCTCCTGGGAGCAGTACTTC.